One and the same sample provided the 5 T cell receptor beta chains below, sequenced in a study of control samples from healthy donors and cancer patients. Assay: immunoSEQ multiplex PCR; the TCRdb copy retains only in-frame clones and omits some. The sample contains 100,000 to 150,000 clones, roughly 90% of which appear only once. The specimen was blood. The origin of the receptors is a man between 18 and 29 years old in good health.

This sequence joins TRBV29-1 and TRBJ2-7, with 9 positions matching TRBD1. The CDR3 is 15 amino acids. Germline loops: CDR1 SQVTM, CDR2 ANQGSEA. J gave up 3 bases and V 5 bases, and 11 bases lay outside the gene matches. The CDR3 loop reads CSVLRSGTGLYEQYF. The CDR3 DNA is TGCAGCGTTCTCCGATCCGGGACAGGGCTCTACGAGCAGTACTTC.

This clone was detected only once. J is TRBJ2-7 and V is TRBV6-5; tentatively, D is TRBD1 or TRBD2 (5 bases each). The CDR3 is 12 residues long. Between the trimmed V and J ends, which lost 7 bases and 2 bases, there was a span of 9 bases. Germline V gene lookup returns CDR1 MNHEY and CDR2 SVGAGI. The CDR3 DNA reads TGTGCCAGCAATGGGGGACCCTACGAGCAGTACTTC. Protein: CASNGGPYEQYF.

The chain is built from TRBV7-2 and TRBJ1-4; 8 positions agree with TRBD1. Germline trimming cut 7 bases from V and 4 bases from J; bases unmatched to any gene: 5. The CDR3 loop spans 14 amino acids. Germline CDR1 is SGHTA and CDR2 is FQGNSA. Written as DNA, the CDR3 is TGTGCCAGCACCGGACAGGGACTTAATGAAAAACTGTTTTTT. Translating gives CASTGQGLNEKLFF.

CDR3 nucleotides: TGTGCCAGCTCACCACGGAACAGTTTGAACACTGAAGCTTTCTTT. Its translation: CASSPRNSLNTEAFF. The chain carries TRBV18 and TRBJ1-1; no definite D call. Germline CDR1 KGHSH, CDR2 LQKENI. V lost 1 base and J 0 bases, leaving 9 bases between the germline ends. The CDR3 length is 15 residues.

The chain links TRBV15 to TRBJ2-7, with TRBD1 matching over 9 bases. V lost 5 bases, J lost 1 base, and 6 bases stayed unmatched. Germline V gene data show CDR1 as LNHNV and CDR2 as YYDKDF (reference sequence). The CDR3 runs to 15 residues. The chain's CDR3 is CATSFTGTGSYEQYF. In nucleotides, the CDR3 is TGTGCCACCAGCTTCACCGGGACAGGGTCCTACGAGCAGTACTTC.